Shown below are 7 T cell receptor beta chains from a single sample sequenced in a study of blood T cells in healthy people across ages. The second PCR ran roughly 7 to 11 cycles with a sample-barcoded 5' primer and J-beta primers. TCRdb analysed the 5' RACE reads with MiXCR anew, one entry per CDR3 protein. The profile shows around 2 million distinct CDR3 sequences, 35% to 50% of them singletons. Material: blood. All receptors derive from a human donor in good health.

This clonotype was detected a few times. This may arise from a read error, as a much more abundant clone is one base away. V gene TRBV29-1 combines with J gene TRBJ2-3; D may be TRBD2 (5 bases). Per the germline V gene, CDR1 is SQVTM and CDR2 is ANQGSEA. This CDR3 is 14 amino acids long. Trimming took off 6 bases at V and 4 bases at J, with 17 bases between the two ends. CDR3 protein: CSVEQRVLSDTQYF. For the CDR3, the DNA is TGCAGCGTGGAACAGAGGGTTCTTTCAGATACGCAGTATTTT.

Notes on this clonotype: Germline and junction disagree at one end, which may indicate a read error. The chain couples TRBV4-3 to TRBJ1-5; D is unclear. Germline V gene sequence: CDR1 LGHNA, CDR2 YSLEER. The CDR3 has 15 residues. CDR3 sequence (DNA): TGCGTCAGCAGCCAAGATTGGTATAGCAATCAGCCCCAGCATTTT. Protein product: CVSSQDWYSNQPQHF.

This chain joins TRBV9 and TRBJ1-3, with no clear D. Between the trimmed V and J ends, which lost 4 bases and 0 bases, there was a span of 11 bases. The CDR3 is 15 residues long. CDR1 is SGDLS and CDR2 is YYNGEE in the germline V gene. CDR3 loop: CASSSDGYSGNTIYF. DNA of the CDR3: TGTGCCAGCAGCTCCGACGGATACTCTGGAAACACCATATATTTT.

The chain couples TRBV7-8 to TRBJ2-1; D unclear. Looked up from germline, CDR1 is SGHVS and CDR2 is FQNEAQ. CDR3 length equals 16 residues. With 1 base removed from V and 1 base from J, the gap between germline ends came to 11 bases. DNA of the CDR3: TGTGCCAGCAGCTTAGAGAGACCGCTATCCTACAATGAGCAGTTCTTC. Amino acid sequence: CASSLERPLSYNEQFF.

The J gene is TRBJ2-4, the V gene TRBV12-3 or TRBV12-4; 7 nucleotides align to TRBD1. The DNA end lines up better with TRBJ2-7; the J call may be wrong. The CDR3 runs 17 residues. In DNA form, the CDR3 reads TGTGCCAGCAGTTTTCCCTCCCCCGACAGGGTAAGCTACGAGCAGTACTTC. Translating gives CASSFPSPDRVSYEQYF.

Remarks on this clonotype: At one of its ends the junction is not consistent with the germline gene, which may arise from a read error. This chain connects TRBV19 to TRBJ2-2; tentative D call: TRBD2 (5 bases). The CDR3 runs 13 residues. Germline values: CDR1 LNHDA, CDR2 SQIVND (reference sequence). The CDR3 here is CASSPGETGERFF. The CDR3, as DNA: TGTGCCAGTAGCCCAGGAGAGACCGGGGAGCGGTTTTTT.

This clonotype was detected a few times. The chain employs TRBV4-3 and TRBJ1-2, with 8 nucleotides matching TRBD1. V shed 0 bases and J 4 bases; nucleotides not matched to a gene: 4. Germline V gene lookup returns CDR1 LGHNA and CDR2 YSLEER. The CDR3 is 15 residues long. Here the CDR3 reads CASSQERTGSYGYTF. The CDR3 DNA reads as TGCGCCAGCAGCCAAGAAAGGACAGGGTCCTATGGCTACACCTTC.